This T cell receptor beta chain was recovered during a study of breast tumors, draining lymph nodes, adjacent tissues (dated by TCRdb to about 2016). Looking at the study overall: In breast cancer patients, the study compared the TCR beta repertoires of tumor, adjacent nontumor tissue and axillary lymph nodes. The study was designed to assess the relationships and possible T-cell exchange between tumor, surrounding tissue and draining lymph node repertoires in human breast cancer. General study outcomes and caveats: In luminal-like breast cancer, tumor and nontumor tissue repertoires resembled each other significantly more than in basal-like breast cancer. Rather than being directly demonstrated, the conclusion that tumor T cells originate in lymph nodes was presented as consistent with a hypothesis. T-cell repertoire diversity in tumors was found to be lower than in lymph nodes but higher than in nontumor tissue, and preferential V and J gene usage was observed. The data were judged consistent with most tumor T cells deriving from the lymph node and then expanding within tumor tissue.

This clonotype has a count of ten or more. Its target antigen remains unknown. No much larger clone is present one base from it, and per-base qualities are unavailable. For sequencing, an Illumina HiSeq 2000 was employed. Multiplex PCR amplification was used to generate the TCR beta chain libraries. The amplified TCR beta chain products were analyzed by high-throughput sequencing. The public reads were run again by TCRdb, first through fastp at Q25 and then through MiXCR, and only productive beta chains were kept. Every CDR3 protein is listed once, alongside the most common genes and DNA of its rows. The sample profile shows some 130,000 distinct CDR3 sequences; about 20% of them were found once. The ten largest clones capture roughly 3.6% of the sample. The germline V gene (reference sequence) gives CDR1 as LNHNV and CDR2 as YYDKDF. The CDR3 measures 13 amino acids from cysteine to phenylalanine. Only CDR3 DNA remains: 39 bases, in frame from the first base. Trimming costs V 0 bases and J 2 bases, and their ends lie 3 bases apart.

Lymph node samples came from the axillary draining lymph nodes of breast cancer patients. Sequencing input: axillary lymph node tissue. Recombination connected TRBV15 to TRBJ2-3; the D gene cannot be resolved reliably. This receptor was identified in a female donor with breast cancer. Some clones in this sample may be carry-over from other donors' samples. Read as DNA, the sequence is TGTGCCACCAGCAGAGACTACACAGATACGCAGTATTTT. Translated, it gives CATSRDYTDTQYF. Extended through the reference TRBV15 and TRBJ2-3 proteins, this CDR3 yields the full variable domain: DAMVIQNPRYQVTQFGKPVTLSCSQTLNHNVMYWYQQKSSQAPKLLFHYYDKDFNNEADTPDNFQSRRPNTSFCFLDIRSPGLGDTAMYLCATSRDYTDTQYFGPGTRLTVL.